These 20 T cell receptor beta chains share one sample of origin, sequenced in a study of T cells after yellow fever vaccination. TCRdb re-called the 5' RACE reads through MiXCR, storing one row per CDR3 protein. This table holds hundreds of thousands of distinct CDR3 sequences, roughly an eighth found once. Here the sequenced sample was PBMCs, taken on the day of the yellow fever booster vaccination. The receptors derive from a man aged 25-45 years who received the YFV17D yellow fever vaccine.

The chain recombines TRBV5-1 with TRBJ2-2; D is perhaps TRBD1 or TRBD2 (5 bases each). This CDR3 comprises 16 residues. The V gene's germline CDR1 is SGHRS and CDR2 YFSETQ. Trimming removed 0 bases at V and 4 bases at J, with 13 bases between. CDR3 DNA sequence: TGCGCCAGCAGCTTGGGGGACCTTAGCTTCACCGGGGAGCTGTTTTTT. This translates into CASSLGDLSFTGELFF.

This clonotype has just a few counts. This chain links TRBV4-3 with TRBJ1-3, with D hard to call. Germline V gene data show CDR1 as LGHNA and CDR2 as YSLEER. V was shortened by 1 base and J by 0 bases, with 7 bases between the two germline ends. The CDR3 is 15 residues long. DNA of the CDR3: TGCGCCAGCAGCCAAGGACGGGTCTCTGGAAACACCATATATTTT. This translates into CASSQGRVSGNTIYF.

V usage is TRBV19 and J usage is TRBJ1-1; D is unresolved. The CDR3 length is 15 residues. Looked up from germline, CDR1 is LNHDA and CDR2 is SQIVND (reference sequence). The V end was cut by 1 base, the J end by 1 base, with 10 bases between. This CDR3 reads CASSIGRTRNTEAFF. The CDR3 DNA is TGTGCCAGTAGTATAGGAAGAACCCGGAACACTGAAGCTTTCTTT. Full variable domain (remainder filled in from reference TRBV19 and TRBJ1-1): DGGITQSPKYLFRKEGQNVTLSCEQNLNHDAMYWYRQDPGQGLRLIYYSQIVNDFQKGDIAEGYSVSREKKESFPLTVTSAQKNPTAFYLCASSIGRTRNTEAFFGQGTRLTVV.

The chain has TRBV6-2 or TRBV6-3 and TRBJ2-1; the match to TRBD2 covers 9 bases. CDR3 size: 16 residues. Germline-derived CDR1 and CDR2 are MNHEY and SVGEGT. V gave up 4 bases and J gave up 2 bases; unmatched junction bases: 6. CDR3 loop: CASSSVAGAPYNEQFF. The CDR3 region has the DNA TGTGCCAGCAGTTCCGTAGCGGGAGCCCCCTACAATGAGCAGTTCTTC.

This clonotype appeared a few times. This chain uses TRBV12-3 or TRBV12-4 with TRBJ1-2; 7 bases are shared with TRBD1. The CDR3 is 13 amino acids. V lost 8 bases and J lost 4; bases outside the gene matches: 7. CDR3 bases: TGTGCCAGCGCCGGGGGACAGTCCTATGGCTACACCTTC. Its protein product is CASAGGQSYGYTF.

This clonotype was observed many times. This rearrangement joins TRBV10-3 to TRBJ2-2; D may correspond to TRBD1 or TRBD2 (5 bases each). The CDR3 is 16 residues long. Germline V gene sequence: CDR1 ENHRY, CDR2 SYGVKD. V was pared by 4 bases and J by 1 base, with 13 bases between. CDR3 sequence reads: CAISAGRPLNTGELFF. As DNA, the CDR3 is TGTGCCATCAGTGCGGGACGGCCATTGAACACCGGGGAGCTGTTTTTT.

Only a few counts were recorded for this clonotype. V gene TRBV7-9 combines with J gene TRBJ2-3; unclear D gene. The CDR3 totals 11 residues. The ends were cut back, 8 bases at V and 7 bases at J, with 10 bases in the middle. CDR1 is SEHNR and CDR2 is FQNEAQ in the germline V gene (reference sequence). The CDR3 loop reads CASGIKNTQYF. The CDR3, as DNA: TGTGCCAGCGGTATTAAGAATACGCAGTATTTT.

At least ten counts were recorded for this clonotype. The chain combines TRBV20-1 with TRBJ2-1; 7 nucleotides align to TRBD2. CDR1 is DFQATT, CDR2 SNEGSKA, per germline (reference sequence). V shed 6 bases and J 9 bases; nucleotides not matched to a gene: 2. This CDR3 has 10 residues. CDR3 loop: CSAGEGEQFF. In nucleotides, the CDR3 is TGCAGTGCGGGGGAGGGTGAGCAGTTCTTC.

This clonotype showed up just a few times. V is TRBV12-3 or TRBV12-4 and J is TRBJ2-7; D unresolved. The CDR3 contains 14 residues. V was pared by 7 bases and J by 0 bases, with 13 bases between. The CDR3 DNA sequence: TGTGCCAGCACCTTAGACTGGACCTCCTACGAGCAGTACTTC. It is translated as CASTLDWTSYEQYF.

The chain employs TRBV30 and TRBJ1-5; D remains unclear. Trimming pared 0 bases from V and 0 bases from J, leaving 15 bases between. From germline, CDR1 is GTSNPN and CDR2 SVGIG (reference sequence). CDR3 size: 17 residues. In nucleotides, the CDR3 is TGTGCCTGGAGTGTCTTGGGAATGATATATAGCAATCAGCCCCAGCATTTT. The encoded protein is CAWSVLGMIYSNQPQHF.

This clonotype was found a few times. The CDR3 sequence: CASSLDWIGELFF. In nucleotides, the CDR3 is TGTGCCAGCAGCTTAGACTGGATCGGGGAGCTGTTTTTT. The rearrangement joins TRBV7-6 to TRBJ2-2; D is unclear. Trimming removed 1 base from V and 7 bases from J, with 7 bases in between. This CDR3 comprises 13 residues. Germline lookup yields CDR1 SGHVS and CDR2 FNYEAQ.

This clonotype was picked up a small number of times. V is TRBV3-1 and J is TRBJ2-5; D is unclear. From germline, CDR1 is LGHDT and CDR2 YNNKEL (reference sequence). This CDR3 is built from 12 residues. The V end was cut by 2 bases, the J end by 3 bases, with 4 bases between. The CDR3 spells CASSQSKETQYF. The CDR3 DNA is TGTGCCAGCAGCCAATCCAAAGAGACCCAGTACTTC.

The table lists this clonotype with a few counts. CDR3 loop: CSASDGVYNEQFF. The CDR3 DNA reads as TGCAGTGCTAGTGACGGGGTCTACAATGAGCAGTTCTTC. The chain uses TRBV20-1 and TRBJ2-1, with a tentative D call TRBD2 (5 bases). V dropped 3 bases and J dropped 3 bases, with 9 bases sitting between them. The CDR3 length is 13 residues. Germline CDR1 DFQATT, CDR2 SNEGSKA (reference sequence).

This clonotype was counted only a few times. This chain links TRBV6-1 with TRBJ1-2, with no clear D. This CDR3 is built from 13 residues. V lost 2 bases and J lost 6, with 10 bases in between. Germline assignment: CDR1 MNHNS and CDR2 SASEGT. The CDR3: CASSEPSMDGYTF. CDR3 nucleotides: TGTGCCAGCAGTGAACCCTCAATGGATGGCTACACCTTC.

The V gene is TRBV7-2, the J gene TRBJ2-7, with TRBD1 matching 9 bases. J was trimmed by 6 bases and V by 10 bases; bases with no gene match: 10. CDR1 and CDR2 (germline): SGHTA, FQGNSA. The CDR3 extends over 13 amino acids. CDR3: CATQPQGAGEQYF. In nucleotides, the CDR3 is TGTGCCACCCAGCCACAGGGGGCAGGCGAGCAGTACTTC.

This clonotype has just a few counts. The CDR3 protein is CATSRPSLDTQYF. The CDR3 nucleotides are TGTGCCACCAGCAGACCTTCACTAGATACGCAGTATTTT. The chain recombines TRBV15 with TRBJ2-3; D not resolved. Trimming removed 2 bases at V and 5 bases at J, with 8 bases between. The CDR3 has 13 residues. CDR1 LNHNV and CDR2 YYDKDF come from the germline V gene (reference sequence).

This clonotype showed up just a few times. This sequence joins TRBV23-1 and TRBJ2-7; 11 bases agree with TRBD2. TRBV23-1 is designated an ORF whose function remains uncertain. The V segment lost 3 bases and the J segment 0 bases; nucleotides outside the gene matches: 10. CDR3 length: 18 amino acids. CDR3 nucleotides: TGCGCCAGCAGTCACCAAGGGACTAGCGGTTTATACTCCTACGAGCAGTACTTC. Its translation: CASSHQGTSGLYSYEQYF.

The V and J genes are TRBV9 and TRBJ1-1, with a possible D match to TRBD1 (6 bases). Germline lookup yields CDR1 SGDLS and CDR2 YYNGEE. This CDR3 is 15 amino acids long. V shed 0 bases and J shed 4 bases, with 13 bases lying between them. The CDR3 loop is CASSVEDRSFTEAFF. CDR3 sequence (DNA): TGTGCCAGCAGCGTAGAGGACAGATCATTCACTGAAGCTTTCTTT.

A few counts support this clonotype. The chain carries TRBV14 and TRBJ2-6, with a weak D call TRBD2 (5 bases). This CDR3 is 15 amino acids long. Between the trimmed V and J ends, which lost 6 bases and 0 bases, there was a span of 9 bases. The germline V gene has CDR1 SGHDN and CDR2 FVKESK. The CDR3 DNA is TGTGCCAGCAGGGACTCGGGCTCTGGGGCCAACGTCCTGACTTTC. As protein: CASRDSGSGANVLTF.

The genes are TRBV10-3 and TRBJ2-1, with 9 nucleotides matching TRBD2. Germline V gene sequence: CDR1 ENHRY, CDR2 SYGVKD. This CDR3 has 17 amino acids. Unmatched junction bases numbered 11, after V lost 2 bases and J lost 6 bases. The CDR3 DNA reads as TGTGCCATCAGTGAGGGTGGCGGGAGGGCCGCAATCAATGAGCAGTTCTTC. It translates to CAISEGGGRAAINEQFF.